This TCR beta chain was identified in a study of blood T cell repertoires in COVID-19. Study-level background: In each case, the material was cDNA or gDNA derived from T cells, B-cell-depleted T cells, or PBMCs.

Methods used by the authors: Reference gene primer amplification gave estimated nucleated cell counts. This table comes from immunoSEQ multiplex PCR, and its TCRdb copy is limited to in-frame clones, with some not included. V, J and clone size are those of that table, while D and trimming were read from the DNA. Of roughly 90,000 clones listed, 80% were seen once; the top ten hold over 9%. V gave up 5 bases and J gave up 6 bases, with 16 bases separating them. CDR3 length: 14 amino acids. Germline CDR1 MNHEY, CDR2 SVGAGI. This clone was found a few times. Sequenced input: peripheral blood. This chain links TRBV6-5 with TRBJ1-2, with D perhaps TRBD1 (6 bases). The TCR originated in a woman between 70 and 85 years old with acute or convalescent COVID-19. The DNA for the CDR3 is TGTGCCAGCAGTATTCGTGGGACAAGTGATGGCTACACCTTC. Amino acid sequence: CASSIRGTSDGYTF.